The next 20 T cell receptor beta chains were all read from a single sample in a study of CD8 T cells in ankylosing spondylitis. TCRdb re-derived calls from the 5' RACE reads in MiXCR, one entry per CDR3 protein. The data show around 230,000 distinct CDR3 sequences, with 7.5% to 9.5% seen just once and more than 4% held by the top ten. The sequenced material came from blood, either unsorted or a sorted T cell fraction (not recorded which). The receptors were sampled from a female donor with ankylosing spondylitis or in good health (not recorded which).

There are many counts of this clonotype. This rearrangement joins TRBV5-6 to TRBJ1-5; D ambiguous. CDR3 length: 12 amino acids. Trimming cost V 0 bases and J 7 bases, with 5 bases left between them. The germline gives CDR1 SGHDT, CDR2 YYEEEE. CDR3 bases: TGTGCCAGCAGCTTGGCGGGGCAGCCCCAGCATTTT. It translates to CASSLAGQPQHF.

This clonotype was found many times. The chain recombines TRBV20-1 with TRBJ1-6, with a possible D match to TRBD1 (5 bases). Trimming stripped 6 bases from V and 15 bases from J, with 15 bases between. Germline CDR1 DFQATT, CDR2 SNEGSKA (reference sequence). The CDR3 sequence is 11 residues long. The CDR3 is CSAPRAPGLHF. The CDR3 region has the DNA TGCAGTGCCCCCAGGGCCCCCGGCCTCCACTTT.

This sequence joins TRBV18 and TRBJ1-6; maybe TRBD1 (6 bases). This CDR3 is 15 amino acids long. V was clipped by 6 bases and J by 4 bases, with 13 bases between them. Germline loops: CDR1 KGHSH, CDR2 LQKENI. The CDR3 sequence is CASSRADSYNSPLHF. Here the CDR3 DNA reads TGTGCCAGCTCCCGGGCGGACAGTTATAATTCACCCCTCCACTTT.

This clonotype was counted at least ten times. V and J are TRBV12-3 or TRBV12-4 and TRBJ2-1; 8 positions agree with TRBD2. Trimming at V came to 6 bases and at J to 4 bases, leaving 8 bases not matched to a gene. The CDR3 runs to 15 residues. The CDR3 is CASSPTSGFYNEQFF. The CDR3 bases are TGTGCCAGCAGCCCCACTAGCGGCTTTTACAATGAGCAGTTCTTC.

There are many counts of this clonotype. V usage is TRBV20-1 and J usage is TRBJ2-1; possibly TRBD1 for D (7 bases). From germline, CDR1 is DFQATT and CDR2 SNEGSKA (reference sequence). The CDR3 consists of 14 residues. V lost 3 bases and J 10 bases, leaving 19 bases between the germline ends. The CDR3 bases are TGCAGTGCTAGGTTCCAAGTTCCAGGGGGGGAGCAGTTCTTC. Its translation: CSARFQVPGGEQFF.

The V gene is TRBV5-1, the J gene TRBJ1-2; tentatively, D is TRBD1 (5 bases). In germline, CDR1 is SGHRS, CDR2 YFSETQ. V dropped 3 bases and J dropped 5 bases, with 11 bases sitting between them. The CDR3 consists of 13 residues. The CDR3: CASSWSGGYGYTF. The CDR3 DNA sequence: TGCGCCAGCAGCTGGAGTGGGGGGTATGGCTACACCTTC.

There are many counts of this clonotype. The rearrangement uses TRBV12-3 or TRBV12-4 and TRBJ2-5; a weak D match, TRBD2 (5 bases). V lost 3 bases and J lost 5, with 10 bases in between. CDR3 length: 13 residues. CDR3 residues: CASSFEGRETQYF. The CDR3, as DNA: TGTGCCAGCAGTTTTGAGGGTAGGGAGACCCAGTACTTC.

Ten or more counts support this clonotype. This sequence joins TRBV10-2 and TRBJ2-1; 9 bases match TRBD1. V shed 6 bases, J shed 7 bases, and the junction held 7 bases outside the gene matches. This CDR3 spans 14 amino acids. Germline V lookup: CDR1 WSHSY, CDR2 SAAADI. The CDR3 DNA reads as TGCGCCAGCAGGAGGGACAGGGAGGGGAATGAGCAGTTCTTC. Its translation: CASRRDREGNEQFF.

This clonotype has at least ten counts. The V gene is TRBV6-6, the J gene TRBJ2-7, with 9 bases lining up with TRBD2. There are 13 residues in the CDR3. J was trimmed by 2 bases and V by 6 bases; bases with no gene match: 2. Per germline, CDR1 MNHNY and CDR2 SVGAGI (reference sequence). CDR3 DNA sequence: TGTGCCAGCAGCGGGACTAGCACCTACGAGCAGTACTTC. Translation gives CASSGTSTYEQYF.

V is TRBV4-2 and J is TRBJ2-3; tentatively, D is TRBD2 (6 bases). Per the germline V gene, CDR1 is LGHNA and CDR2 is YNFKEQ. The V end lost 4 bases, the J end lost 0 bases, and 14 bases lay between the germline ends. The CDR3 runs 16 residues. The CDR3 DNA is TGTGCCAGCAGCCCTGAAAGTAGCGGAAGCACAGATACGCAGTATTTT. Amino acids: CASSPESSGSTDTQYF.

Ten or more counts support this clonotype. J is TRBJ2-2 and V is TRBV19; 7 bases map to TRBD1. The germline gives CDR1 LNHDA, CDR2 SQIVND (reference sequence). CDR3 length: 15 amino acids. The ends lost 3 bases at V and 0 bases at J; junction bases unmatched: 1. CDR3 residues: CASSMGTANTGELFF. The CDR3 region has the DNA TGTGCCAGTAGTATGGGGACAGCGAACACCGGGGAGCTGTTTTTT.

This clonotype was detected ten times or more. The rearrangement joins TRBV20-1 to TRBJ2-7, with D perhaps TRBD1 or TRBD2 (5 bases each). Germline assignment: CDR1 DFQATT and CDR2 SNEGSKA (reference sequence). There are 13 residues in the CDR3. Trimming removed 2 bases from V and 0 bases from J, with 8 bases in between. CDR3 coding DNA: TGCAGTGCTAGATCGGGGACCTCCTACGAGCAGTACTTC. The encoded protein is CSARSGTSYEQYF.

This clonotype was observed many times. CDR3 coding DNA: TGTGCCACCCAGGGCGAGGAGCACAATGAGCAGTTCTTC. This translates into CATQGEEHNEQFF. The J gene is TRBJ2-1, the V gene TRBV24-1; D may be TRBD1 (5 bases). The CDR3 runs 13 residues. Germline V gene data show CDR1 as KGHDR and CDR2 as SFDVKD. V lost 9 bases and J 5 bases, leaving 13 bases between the germline ends.

The sample holds many counts of this clonotype. The chain recombines TRBV20-1 with TRBJ2-3, with D possibly being TRBD2 (6 bases). The CDR3 is made up of 12 amino acids. Looked up from germline, CDR1 is DFQATT and CDR2 is SNEGSKA (reference sequence). Between the trimmed V and J ends, which lost 6 bases and 6 bases, there was a span of 13 bases. DNA for the CDR3: TGCAGTGCGCAACCAGGGAGGGATACGCAGTATTTT. It encodes CSAQPGRDTQYF.

This clonotype has at least ten counts. The chain is built from TRBV7-2 and TRBJ1-1; unclear D gene. The V end lost 1 base, the J end lost 4 bases, and 7 bases lay between the germline ends. Germline V gene lookup returns CDR1 SGHTA and CDR2 FQGNSA. The CDR3 has 13 residues. The CDR3 spells CASSLELSTEAFF. The CDR3 nucleotides are TGTGCCAGCAGCTTAGAGCTCTCCACTGAAGCTTTCTTT.

The rearrangement joins TRBV7-2 to TRBJ2-3; 12 nucleotides agree with TRBD2. V lost 2 bases and J lost 1; bases outside the gene matches: 4. The CDR3 spans 17 residues. CDR1 is SGHTA and CDR2 is FQGNSA in the germline V gene. DNA of the CDR3: TGTGCCAGCAGCTTAACTAGCGGGAGGTCGGGCACAGATACGCAGTATTTT. It translates to CASSLTSGRSGTDTQYF.

This clonotype has ten or more counts. V usage is TRBV11-2 and J usage is TRBJ2-1; D gene ambiguous. The germline CDR1 and CDR2 sequences are SGHAT and FQNNGV. V was pared by 5 bases and J by 0 bases, with 20 bases between. There are 18 residues in the CDR3. CDR3 region: CASSLRTRPRSSYNEQFF. CDR3 nucleotide sequence: TGTGCCAGCAGCCTCAGGACCCGCCCCCGTAGCTCCTACAATGAGCAGTTCTTC.

The V and J genes are TRBV5-5 and TRBJ2-1, with TRBD2 matching 10 bases. V lost 2 bases and J lost 9; bases outside the gene matches: 8. The CDR3 spans 15 residues. Germline lookup yields CDR1 SGHKS and CDR2 YYEKEE (reference sequence). The CDR3, as DNA: TGTGCCAGCAGCTTCTTTCTAGCGGGAGACGGTGAGCAGTTCTTC. It specifies CASSFFLAGDGEQFF.

The rearrangement joins TRBV18 to TRBJ2-5; D unresolved. The germline V gene encodes CDR1 KGHSH and CDR2 LQKENI. This CDR3 is 14 amino acids long. V gave up 0 bases and J gave up 1 base, with 6 bases separating them. This chain's CDR3 is CASSPPFFQETQYF. The CDR3 DNA reads TGTGCCAGCTCACCACCGTTCTTCCAAGAGACCCAGTACTTC.

This clonotype has ten or more counts. The chain employs TRBV2 and TRBJ2-5, with a tentative D call TRBD2 (6 bases). Trimming cost V 5 bases and J 7 bases, with 20 bases left between them. Germline V gene data show CDR1 as SNHLY and CDR2 as FYNNEI. The CDR3 length is 15 residues. Here the CDR3 reads CASSSTGLDRGTQYF. The CDR3 nucleotides read TGTGCCAGCAGTTCCACGGGACTTGACCGGGGGACCCAGTACTTC.